This T cell receptor (beta chain) was obtained from a study of Graves' ophthalmopathy and Graves' hyperthyroidism. General study results and limits: Blood also harbored most expanded thyroid clonotypes above 0.001 frequency. Researchers report that a 13-signature model separated ophthalmopathy from stable hyperthyroidism, posting about 91% sensitivity and roughly 83% specificity.

TCR beta CDR3 regions were amplified from RNA transcripts. Second-round multiplex PCR came after first-round RT-PCR with HTBI primers. Each CDR3 protein is one row after TCRdb ran MiXCR on the multiplex PCR reads. The profile shows more than 300,000 distinct CDR3 sequences, about 18% of them singletons. Many counts were recorded for this clonotype. Its antigen is unknown. Hyperthyroidism patients were newly diagnosed, under 2 months' duration, aged 18 to 65. Sequenced input: peripheral blood. This TCR derives from an adult woman with stable Graves' hyperthyroidism.

CDR3: CSAQGGTGGSEETQYF. In DNA, the CDR3 is TGCAGTGCTCAGGGGGGGACAGGGGGCTCGGAAGAGACCCAGTACTTC. V and J are TRBV20-1 and TRBJ2-5; 12 bases map to TRBD1. Losses at the gene ends were 5 bases for V and 3 bases for J; bases not matched to a gene: 10. CDR1 is DFQATT, CDR2 SNEGSKA, per germline (reference sequence). The CDR3 is made up of 16 amino acids.